Listed below are T cell receptor beta chains from one sample, sequenced in a study of blood T cell repertoires in COVID-19. Produced via immunoSEQ multiplex PCR; TCRdb's table is partial and in-frame only. The data show about 370,000 clones, around 87% seen once. Source material: peripheral blood. The receptors were gathered from a woman aged 25 to 39 with COVID-19, enrolled during active disease. The CDR3 runs from the conserved cysteine through the conserved F or W. The order of the fields is J gene, clone size, D gene, V gene, CDR3 DNA, CDR3 protein. A D gene is named only where the DNA matches it firmly. Part of the rows lack a size; the others show once, few, many or a class for expanded clones.

TRBJ1-1,-,TRBD1,TRBV6-6,TGTGCCAGCAGCGCCCGCCAGACAGGGCCGAACGCTGAAGCTTTCTTT,CASSARQTGPNAEAFF
TRBJ2-7,-,-,TRBV20-1,TGCAGTGCTAGTTTCGGAGGCGGCTACGAGCAGTACTTC,CSASFGGGYEQYF
TRBJ2-5,-,-,TRBV10-1,TGCGCCAGCAGTACCGGAGACGGTCAAGAGACCCAGTACTTC,CASSTGDGQETQYF
TRBJ2-3,few,TRBD1,TRBV19,TGTGCCAGTACGGTCGCAGGGGGCCCAGATACGCAGTATTTT,CASTVAGGPDTQYF
TRBJ1-1,-,-,TRBV4-1,TGCGCCAGCAGGGGGCCCCTGAAGAGCACTGAAGCTTTCTTT,CASRGPLKSTEAFF
TRBJ1-6,-,-,TRBV28,TGTGCCAGCAGCCGACCCCGGGGGGCTTATTCACCCCTCCACTTT,CASSRPRGAYSPLHF
TRBJ2-1,-,TRBD2,TRBV4-1,TGCGCCAGCAGCCCACCACGGGCTAGCGGGAGGGGCTATGAGCAGTTCTTC,CASSPPRASGRGYEQFF
TRBJ2-7,-,TRBD1,TRBV28,TGTGCCAGCAGTTCACCGGGACAGGGGATCTACGAGCAGTACTTC,CASSSPGQGIYEQYF
TRBJ2-1,-,TRBD2,TRBV6-2/TRBV6-3,TGTGCCAGCAGTTACCAGGCGGGAGGGCCGTATCGCACCTACAATGAGCAGTTCTTC,CASSYQAGGPYRTYNEQFF
TRBJ2-4,-,-,TRBV5-1,TGCGCCAGCAGCTTGGGGGGGCCAGAAAACATTCAGTACTTC,CASSLGGPENIQYF
TRBJ2-7,-,TRBD1,TRBV30,TGTGCCTGGGCACAGGGGTCCTACGAGCAGTACTTC,CAWAQGSYEQYF
TRBJ1-2,-,-,TRBV4-2,TGTGCCAGCAGCCAAGAGGGCCCAGGGAAGAGTGGCTACACCTTC,CASSQEGPGKSGYTF